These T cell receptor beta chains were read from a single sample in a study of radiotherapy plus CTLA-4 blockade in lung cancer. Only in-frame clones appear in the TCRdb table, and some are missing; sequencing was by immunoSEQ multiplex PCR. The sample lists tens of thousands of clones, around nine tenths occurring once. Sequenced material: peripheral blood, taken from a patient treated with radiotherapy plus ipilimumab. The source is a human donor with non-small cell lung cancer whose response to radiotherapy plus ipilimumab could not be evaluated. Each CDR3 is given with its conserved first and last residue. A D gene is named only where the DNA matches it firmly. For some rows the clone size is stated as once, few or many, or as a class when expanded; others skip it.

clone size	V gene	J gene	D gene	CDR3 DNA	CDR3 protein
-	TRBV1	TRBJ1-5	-	TGCACCAGCAGCAAGGGGGGGCAGGGGATTTATCAGCCCCAGCATTTT	CTSSKGGQGIYQPQHF
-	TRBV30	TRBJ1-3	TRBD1	TGTGCCTGGGCGGGACAGCTTGCTGGAAACACCATATATTTT	CAWAGQLAGNTIYF
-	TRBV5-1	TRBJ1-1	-	TGCGCCAGCACCCTGGACAGAAACACTGAAGCTTTCTTT	CASTLDRNTEAFF
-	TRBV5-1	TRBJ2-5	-	TGCGCCAGCAGCCCTAGAGCGACGAGTAGGTACGAGACCCAGTACTTC	CASSPRATSRYETQYF
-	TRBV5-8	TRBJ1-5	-	TGTGCCAGCAGCGCCGCGCCCCGGCCCCAGCATTTT	CASSAAPRPQHF
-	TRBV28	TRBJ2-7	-	TGTGCCAGCAGTGTGTACCGGACTCGAAACTACGAGCAGTACTTC	CASSVYRTRNYEQYF
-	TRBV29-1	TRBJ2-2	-	TGCAGCGTTATGGACAGGGAGGGCACCGGGGAGCTGTTTTTT	CSVMDREGTGELFF
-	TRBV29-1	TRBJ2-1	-	TGCAGCGCCCGGTCCCCCGCCTACAATGAGCAGTTCTTC	CSARSPAYNEQFF
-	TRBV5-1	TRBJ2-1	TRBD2	TGCGCCAGCAGCGGCCCGGGACTAGATGGGGGTGAGCAGTTCTTC	CASSGPGLDGGEQFF
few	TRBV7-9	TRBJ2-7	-	TGTGCCAGCAGTGCCAACAGGGTAGAGCAGTACTTC	CASSANRVEQYF
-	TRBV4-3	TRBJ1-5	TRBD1	TGCGCCAGCAGCCAAGGAACAGGGGTTAGCAATCAGCCCCAGCATTTT	CASSQGTGVSNQPQHF
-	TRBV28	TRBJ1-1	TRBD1	TGTGCCAGCACCCGACAGGGGCCCGGATTGGCTTTCTTT	CASTRQGPGLAFF
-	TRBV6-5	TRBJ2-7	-	TGTGCCAGCAGTTACCCAGGTCGGTTTGGGGAGCAGTACTTC	CASSYPGRFGEQYF
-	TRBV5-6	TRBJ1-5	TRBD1	TGTGCCAGCAGCTCTCAGACAGGGTTTCAGCCCCAGCATTTT	CASSSQTGFQPQHF
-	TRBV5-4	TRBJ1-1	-	TGTGCCAGCAGCTTGGACAGCCAGAACACTGAAGCTTTCTTT	CASSLDSQNTEAFF
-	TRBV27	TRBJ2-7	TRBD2	TGTGCCAGCAGGGAGCTGGCGGGAGTCACCTACGAGCAGTACTTC	CASRELAGVTYEQYF
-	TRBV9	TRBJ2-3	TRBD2	TGTGCCAGCAGCATGGGGAGGGGCACTAGCACAGATACGCAGTATTTT	CASSMGRGTSTDTQYF
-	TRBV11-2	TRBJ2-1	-	TGTGCCAGCAGCTTCCCCCGCCGGGAGAGAGGCTACAATGAGCAGTTCTTC	CASSFPRRERGYNEQFF
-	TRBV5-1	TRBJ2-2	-	TGCGCCAGCAGCTTCAATGCCGGGGAGCTGTTTTTT	CASSFNAGELFF
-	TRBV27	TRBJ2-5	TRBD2	TGTGCCAGCAGTTTATTTGGGACTAGCGGCTACCAAGAGACCCAGTACTTC	CASSLFGTSGYQETQYF
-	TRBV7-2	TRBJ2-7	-	TGTGCCAGCAGCTTACTAGGGGGTGGGAACTACGAGCAGTACTTC	CASSLLGGGNYEQYF
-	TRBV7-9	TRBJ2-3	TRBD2	TGTGCCAGCAGCTTAGGTGGGGGGAGGGCCGATACGCAGTATTTT	CASSLGGGRADTQYF
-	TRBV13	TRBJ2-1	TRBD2	TGTGCCAGCAGCCTAAGCGGGAGGACCTACAATGAGCAGTTCTTC	CASSLSGRTYNEQFF
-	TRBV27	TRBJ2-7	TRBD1	TGTGCCAGCAGCCGAGGGACAGGGGGCATCTACGAGCAGTACTTC	CASSRGTGGIYEQYF
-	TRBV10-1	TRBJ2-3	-	TGCGCCAGCTCTAGGTCCACAGATACGCAGTATTTT	CASSRSTDTQYF
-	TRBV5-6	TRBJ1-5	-	TGTGCCAGCAGCTTTTCCGGAAGGGGATCAGATCAGCCCCAGCATTTT	CASSFSGRGSDQPQHF
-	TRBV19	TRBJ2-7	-	TGTGCCAGTACCTCAGGGGACGGCAGGGCTAGAGAGCAGTACTTC	CASTSGDGRAREQYF
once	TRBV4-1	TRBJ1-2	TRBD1	TGCGCCAGCAGCCCCCCGGGACAGGGAAACTATGGCTACACCTTC	CASSPPGQGNYGYTF
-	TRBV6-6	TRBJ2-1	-	TGTGCCAGCAGTACGCGGATCCGGCCTATCTACAATGAGCAGTTCTTC	CASSTRIRPIYNEQFF
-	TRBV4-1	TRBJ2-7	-	TGCGCCAGCAGCAAACACACACCCTCCTACGAGCAGTACTTC	CASSKHTPSYEQYF
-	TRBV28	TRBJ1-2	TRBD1	TGTGCCAGCAGTTTAGGGACAGGGGGCTTCTATGGCTACACCTTC	CASSLGTGGFYGYTF
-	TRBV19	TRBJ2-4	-	TGTGCCAGTAGTATGGGTACAGGGATGGGCATTCAGTACTTC	CASSMGTGMGIQYF
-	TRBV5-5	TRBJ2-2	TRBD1	TGTGCCAGCAGCCTCGGACAGGGCAAGTCCGGGGAGCTGTTTTTT	CASSLGQGKSGELFF
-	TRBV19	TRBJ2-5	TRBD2	TGTGCCAGTAGTATAGGAGGACTAGCGGGGAAGGTGACCCAGTACTTC	CASSIGGLAGKVTQYF
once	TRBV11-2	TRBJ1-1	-	TGTGCCAGCAGCCAACAACCAGACGGAGCCACTGAAGCTTTCTTT	CASSQQPDGATEAFF
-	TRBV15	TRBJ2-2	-	TGTGCCACCAGCAGGCGGAGGGGGCCCGGGGAGCTGTTTTTT	CATSRRRGPGELFF
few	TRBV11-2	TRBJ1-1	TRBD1	TGTGCCAGCAGCTTCGGACAGGGGGCTGGGAACACTGAAGCTTTCTTT	CASSFGQGAGNTEAFF
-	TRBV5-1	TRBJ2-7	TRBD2	TGCGCCAGCAGCCCGGGGACTAGCGCCTACGAGCAGTACTTC	CASSPGTSAYEQYF
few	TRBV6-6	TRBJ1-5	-	TGTGCCATCGCCCTACAGGGAAAACAGCCCCAGCATTTT	CAIALQGKQPQHF
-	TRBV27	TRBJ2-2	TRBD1	TGTGCCAGCAGTTTGGGACAGGGGGCGCCCGGGGAGCTGTTTTTT	CASSLGQGAPGELFF
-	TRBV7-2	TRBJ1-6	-	TGTGCCAGCAGCTTAAATCTACAGGTTGATTCACCCCTCCACTTT	CASSLNLQVDSPLHF
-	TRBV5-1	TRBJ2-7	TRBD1	TGCGCCAGCAGCTCCCGGGACAGTTCCTACGAGCAGTACTTC	CASSSRDSSYEQYF
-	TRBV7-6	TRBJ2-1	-	TGTGCCAGCCAGCGGTCGGGGTCTATCTCCTACAATGAGCAGTTCTTC	CASQRSGSISYNEQFF
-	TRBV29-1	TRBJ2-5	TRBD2	TGCAGCGTTGTGGGGGGGATAGGGGAGACCCAGTACTTC	CSVVGGIGETQYF
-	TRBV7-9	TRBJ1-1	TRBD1	TGTGCCAGCAGTTCGGACAGGGTCACTGAAGCTTTCTTT	CASSSDRVTEAFF
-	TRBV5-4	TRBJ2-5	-	TGTGCCAGCAGCTTAGGAAGGGGGCAAGAGACCCAGTACTTC	CASSLGRGQETQYF
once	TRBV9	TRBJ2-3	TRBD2	TGTGCCAGCAGCGTAGGTCATAGCGGGGGGGCAACCCTCAGGGATACGCAGTATTTT	CASSVGHSGGATLRDTQYF
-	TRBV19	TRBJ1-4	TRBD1	TGTGCCAGTAACACGGACAGGGTTAGTGAAAAACTGTTTTTT	CASNTDRVSEKLFF
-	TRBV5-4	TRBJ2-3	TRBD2	TGTGCCAGCAGTCGGGGACTAGCGGGGGTGAGCACAGATACGCAGTATTTT	CASSRGLAGVSTDTQYF
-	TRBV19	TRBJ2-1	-	TGTGCCAGTAGCCAGGCCGCGGGGGCTACAGTCTACAATGAGCAGTTCTTC	CASSQAAGATVYNEQFF
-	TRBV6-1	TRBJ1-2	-	TGTGCCAGCAGAGAGACCCGGGGTCTATATGGCTACACCTTC	CASRETRGLYGYTF
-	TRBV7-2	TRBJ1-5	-	TGTGCCAGCAGTCTAGAGGGACTGCCGAATCAGCCCCAGCATTTT	CASSLEGLPNQPQHF
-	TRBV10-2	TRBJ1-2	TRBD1	TGCGCCAGCGGACAGGGGGAATTCTATGGCTACACCTTC	CASGQGEFYGYTF